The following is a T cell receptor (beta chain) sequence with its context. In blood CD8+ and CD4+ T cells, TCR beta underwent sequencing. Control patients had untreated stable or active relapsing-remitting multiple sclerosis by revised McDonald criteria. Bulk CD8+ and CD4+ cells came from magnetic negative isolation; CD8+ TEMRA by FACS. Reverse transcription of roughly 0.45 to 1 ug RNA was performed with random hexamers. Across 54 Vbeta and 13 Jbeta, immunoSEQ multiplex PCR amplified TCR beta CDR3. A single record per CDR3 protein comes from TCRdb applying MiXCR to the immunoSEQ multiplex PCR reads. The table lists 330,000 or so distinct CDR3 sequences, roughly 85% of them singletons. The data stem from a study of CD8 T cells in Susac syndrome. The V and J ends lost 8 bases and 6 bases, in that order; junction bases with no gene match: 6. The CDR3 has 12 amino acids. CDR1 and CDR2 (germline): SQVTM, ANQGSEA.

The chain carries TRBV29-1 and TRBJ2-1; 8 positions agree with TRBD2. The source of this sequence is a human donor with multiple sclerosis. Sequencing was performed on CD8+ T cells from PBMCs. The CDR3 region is CSFSAGGNEQFF. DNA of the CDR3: TGCAGCTTTTCCGCGGGGGGCAATGAGCAGTTCTTC.